Described below is a single TCR beta chain sequence and its context. What it recognizes is unknown. The donors comprised healthy bone marrow donors. 60 Vbeta and 13 Jbeta primers were used in PCR. Using immunoSEQ multiplex PCR, the repertoire was profiled, and TCRdb retains in-frame clones only, with some absent. The sample has more than 95,000 clones, 78% seen once. These data come from a study of cytomegalovirus exposure and HLA in healthy donors. Findings and caveats of the study: In a later analysis, most CMV-associated TCR beta chains appeared HLA-restricted.

Material for sequencing was PBMCs. This clonotype was sampled from a middle-aged woman in good health and CMV-seronegative.

This CDR3 reads CAINRAGISYEQYF. As DNA, the CDR3 is TGTGCCATCAACAGGGCCGGGATCTCCTACGAGCAGTACTTC. V gene TRBV10-3 combines with J gene TRBJ2-7, with D maybe TRBD1 (6 bases). V lost 7 bases to trimming and J lost 0 bases, with 13 bases between them. Germline V gene lookup returns CDR1 ENHRY and CDR2 SYGVKD. This CDR3 spans 14 amino acids.